What follows describes a single T cell receptor beta chain. The antigen remains undetermined. The data derive from a study of T cell responses to AZD1222 COVID-19 vaccine. Notes on the study in general: Repertoires were obtained solely post-peak T cell response. It should be noted that donors were predominantly white British and more often female, and clonal diversity was possibly underestimated. Baseline seropositives among AZD1222 recipients totaled only five to seven.

Second doses were pooled across both intervals (about 4 or about 12 weeks). Germline V gene sequence: CDR1 LGHNA, CDR2 YNFKEQ. V lost 0 bases and J 9 bases, leaving 12 bases between the germline ends. The CDR3 runs 15 residues. The repertoire was sequenced with immunoSEQ multiplex PCR; TCRdb's copy has only in-frame clones and lacks some. Of under 150,000 clones listed, 80% to 90% were seen once; the top ten hold around a tenth. The clonotype originates from an adult who received the AZD1222 COVID-19 vaccine. The specimen was peripheral blood, collected 28 days after the second AZD1222 dose. This chain links TRBV4-2 with TRBJ1-6, with D maybe TRBD1 (6 bases). CDR3 sequence (DNA): TGTGCCAGCAGCCAAGATCAAGGGGGATTTTCACCCCTCCACTTT. This codes for CASSQDQGGFSPLHF.